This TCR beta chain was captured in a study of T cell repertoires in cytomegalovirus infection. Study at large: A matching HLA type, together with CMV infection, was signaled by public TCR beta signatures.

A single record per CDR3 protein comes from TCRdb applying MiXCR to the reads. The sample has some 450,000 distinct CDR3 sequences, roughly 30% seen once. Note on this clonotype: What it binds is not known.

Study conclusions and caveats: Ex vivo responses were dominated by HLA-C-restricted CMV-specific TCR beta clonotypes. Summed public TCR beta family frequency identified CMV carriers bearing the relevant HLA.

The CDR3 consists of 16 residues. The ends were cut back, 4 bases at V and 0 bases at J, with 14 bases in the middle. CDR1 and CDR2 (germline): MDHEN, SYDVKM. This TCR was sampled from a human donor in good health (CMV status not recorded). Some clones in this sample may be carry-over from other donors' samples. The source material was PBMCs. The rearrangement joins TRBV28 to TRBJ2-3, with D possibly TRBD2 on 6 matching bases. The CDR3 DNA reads TGTGCCAGCAGTTCCCGGGGGAGCAGGAGCACAGATACGCAGTATTTT. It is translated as CASSSRGSRSTDTQYF.